One sample yielded the 16 T cell receptor beta chains listed below, sequenced in a study of CD8+CD57+ T cells in acquired aplastic anemia. It was genomic DNA that served as the template for profiling TCR beta VDJ and CDR3. TCRdb used MiXCR to reprocess the reads, holding one entry per CDR3 protein. The table has about 160,000 distinct CDR3 sequences, 71% seen once. CD8+CD57+ cell expansion, shown by flow cytometry, had occurred in the patients selected for sequencing. The specimen was sorted CD4+, CD8+, or CD8+CD57+ T cells (not recorded which) from PBMCs. All receptors derive from a human donor with aplastic anemia.

CDR3 bases: TGCGCCAGCAGCTCCAGCGGGAGTAGGATTTACGAGCAGTATTTT. Its protein product is CASSSSGSRIYEQYF. The genes are TRBV5-1 and TRBJ2-3; 8 nucleotides agree with TRBD2. Germline V lookup: CDR1 SGHRS, CDR2 YFSETQ. After removal of 3 bases from V and 11 bases from J, the junction contained 14 bases not matched to a gene. The CDR3 has 15 residues.

This clonotype was found many times. The chain uses TRBV25-1 and TRBJ2-1; D not resolved. The CDR3 extends over 12 amino acids. Germline values: CDR1 MGHDK, CDR2 SYGVNS. V was shortened by 8 bases and J by 5 bases, with 10 bases between the two germline ends. CDR3 nucleotides: TGTGCCAGCCGCCCAAGGAACAATGAGCAGTTCTTC. This translates into CASRPRNNEQFF.

The rearrangement uses TRBV5-1 and TRBJ1-2, with D tentatively TRBD1 (6 bases). Germline V gene data show CDR1 as SGHRS and CDR2 as YFSETQ. This CDR3 comprises 14 residues. Deletions cut 4 bases from V and 4 bases from J, with 14 bases between. DNA of the CDR3: TGCGCCAGCAGCATGGGGGACAATCGCTATGGCTACACCTTC. Its protein product is CASSMGDNRYGYTF.

In this sample, this clonotype turned up once. The chain carries TRBV24-1 and TRBJ2-7; 8 nucleotides match TRBD1. The CDR3 covers 12 residues. Germline CDR1 KGHDR, CDR2 SFDVKD. The V gene end was trimmed by 6 bases and the J gene end by 6 bases; junction bases not matched to a gene: 3. DNA for the CDR3: TGTGCCACCAGTTGGACAGGGCTCGAGCAGTACTTC. It codes for CATSWTGLEQYF.

This clonotype was seen a few times. The V and J genes are TRBV10-3 and TRBJ1-6; no definite D call. Germline CDR1 and CDR2: ENHRY and SYGVKD. The CDR3 is 14 residues long. Trimming took 4 bases from V and 5 from J, leaving 9 bases between them. The CDR3 protein is CAISVGVNNSPLHF. In DNA, the CDR3 is TGTGCCATCAGTGTAGGAGTTAATAATTCACCCCTCCACTTT.

The chain links TRBV2 to TRBJ2-3; D is perhaps TRBD2 (6 bases). The CDR3 runs 15 residues. The V gene's germline CDR1 is SNHLY and CDR2 FYNNEI. V was pared by 6 bases and J by 3 bases, with 16 bases between. As DNA, the CDR3 is TGTGCCAGCAGCTTCGGCGGGGACCTGACAGATACGCAGTATTTT. Residues: CASSFGGDLTDTQYF. Full variable domain (remainder filled in from reference TRBV2 and TRBJ2-3): EPEVTQTPSHQVTQMGQEVILRCVPISNHLYFYWYRQILGQKVEFLVSFYNNEISEKSEIFDDQFSVERPDGSNFTLKIRSTKLEDSAMYFCASSFGGDLTDTQYFGPGTRLTVL.

This chain uses TRBV12-3 or TRBV12-4 with TRBJ1-1; D unresolved. The V gene lost 1 base and the J gene lost 11 bases, with 11 bases spanning the gap. This CDR3 region has 12 residues. The CDR3 nucleotides are TGTGCCAGCAGTTTAGGGGGTGTGGCTGCTTTCTTT. It yields the protein CASSLGGVAAFF.

This clonotype was picked up a small number of times. The chain carries TRBV7-8 and TRBJ1-2; 10 bases are shared with TRBD1. Germline V gene lookup returns CDR1 SGHVS and CDR2 FQNEAQ. Losses at the gene ends were 1 base for V and 7 bases for J; bases not matched to a gene: 9. The length of the CDR3 is 16 residues. CDR3 DNA: TGTGCCAGCAGCTTAGAGGGGGACAGGGGACTTAGTGGCTACACCTTC. It codes for CASSLEGDRGLSGYTF.

The count of this clonotype is one. The chain employs TRBV20-1 and TRBJ1-1; D not certain. Germline V gene lookup returns CDR1 DFQATT and CDR2 SNEGSKA (reference sequence). V gave up 0 bases and J gave up 3 bases, with 8 bases separating them. This CDR3 comprises 13 residues. The CDR3 bases are TGCAGTGCTAGAGATCAAACCGACACTGAAGCTTTCTTT. Protein product: CSARDQTDTEAFF.

This sequence joins TRBV20-1 and TRBJ2-1; TRBD2 agrees at 8 bases. Germline V CDR1 and CDR2: DFQATT, SNEGSKA (reference sequence). V lost 4 bases, J lost 6 bases, and 11 bases stayed unmatched. The CDR3 runs 15 residues. This CDR3 reads CSAITTGGPSNEQFF. In DNA, the CDR3 is TGCAGTGCTATAACGACGGGAGGGCCTAGCAATGAGCAGTTCTTC.

This clonotype occurred once. This chain joins TRBV19 and TRBJ1-4; D is unclear. The CDR3 runs 14 residues. The germline CDR1 and CDR2 sequences are LNHDA and SQIVND (reference sequence). Trimming cost V 6 bases and J 4 bases, with 12 bases left between them. This CDR3 reads CASRHGPINEKLFF. CDR3 DNA: TGTGCCAGTAGGCATGGACCGATTAATGAAAAACTGTTTTTT.

The DNA of the CDR3 is TGTGCCAGCAGCTCCCCCGCGGCCTCCTACGAGCAGTACTTC. Protein sequence: CASSSPAASYEQYF. The chain recombines TRBV7-8 with TRBJ2-7; D not resolved. CDR1 is SGHVS and CDR2 is FQNEAQ in the germline V gene. The length of the CDR3 is 14 residues. Trimming shortened V by 4 bases and J by 0 bases, and 10 bases separated the two germline ends. Looking up the rest from reference TRBV7-8 and TRBJ2-7 gives the full variable domain: GAGVSQSPRYKVAKRGQDVALRCDPISGHVSLFWYQQALGQGPEFLTYFQNEAQLDKSGLPSDRFFAERPEGSVSTLKIQRTQQEDSAVYLCASSSPAASYEQYFGPGTRLTVT.

J is TRBJ1-1 and V is TRBV20-1; D not resolved. In germline, CDR1 is DFQATT, CDR2 SNEGSKA (reference sequence). The V end was cut by 0 bases, the J end by 4 bases, with 9 bases between. CDR3 length equals 13 residues. The CDR3: CSARDPLLTEAFF. The DNA for the CDR3 is TGCAGTGCTAGAGATCCACTTCTCACTGAAGCTTTCTTT.

DNA for the CDR3: TGTGCCAGCAGTACGGACTATGAGACCGGGGAGCTGTTTTTT. Its translation is CASSTDYETGELFF. The genes are TRBV6-4 and TRBJ2-2; possibly TRBD2 for D (6 bases). Germline loops: CDR1 MRHNA, CDR2 SNTAGT. The CDR3 is made up of 14 amino acids. The V and J ends lost 5 bases and 5 bases respectively, with 12 bases between them.

This chain's CDR3 is CASSLIPRVAGGNSPLHF. In DNA, the CDR3 is TGCGCCAGCAGCCTAATTCCGCGCGTCGCAGGGGGGAATTCACCCCTCCACTTT. The chain joins TRBV5-1 to TRBJ1-6, with 7 positions matching TRBD1. The junction had 17 bases not matched to a gene; V was cut back by 4 bases and J by 7 bases. The V gene's germline CDR1 is SGHRS and CDR2 YFSETQ. This CDR3 is built from 18 residues.

Details on this clonotype: A junction boundary mismatches the germline segment, possibly from a read error. The rearrangement links TRBV20-1 to TRBJ2-1, with D perhaps TRBD1 (7 bases). The CDR3 length is 12 residues. Looked up from germline, CDR1 is DFQATT and CDR2 is SNEGSKA (reference sequence). The CDR3 loop reads CSAPTQGGEQFF. DNA of the CDR3: TGCAGTGCGCCGACCCAGGGGGGAGAGCAGTTCTTT.